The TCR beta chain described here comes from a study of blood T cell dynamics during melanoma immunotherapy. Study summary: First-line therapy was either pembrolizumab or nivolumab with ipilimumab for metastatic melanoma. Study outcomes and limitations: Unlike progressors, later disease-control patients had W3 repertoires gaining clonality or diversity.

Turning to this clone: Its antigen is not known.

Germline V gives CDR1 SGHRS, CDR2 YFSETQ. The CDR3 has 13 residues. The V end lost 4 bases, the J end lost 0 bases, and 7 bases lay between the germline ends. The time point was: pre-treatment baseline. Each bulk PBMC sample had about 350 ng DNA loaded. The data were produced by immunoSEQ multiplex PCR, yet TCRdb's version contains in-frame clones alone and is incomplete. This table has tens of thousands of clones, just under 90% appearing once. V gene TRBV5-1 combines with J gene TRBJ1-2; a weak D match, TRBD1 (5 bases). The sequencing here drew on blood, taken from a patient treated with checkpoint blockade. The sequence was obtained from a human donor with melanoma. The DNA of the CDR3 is TGCGCCAGCAGCAAGGGGTCTAACTATGGCTACACCTTC. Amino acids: CASSKGSNYGYTF.